The 26 T cell receptor beta chains below come from one sample, sequenced in a study of blood T cell repertoires in COVID-19 (dated by TCRdb to the early 2020s). Libraries were prepared through the immunoSEQ multiplex PCR assay. The clones in this table, taken by TCRdb from immuneACCESS, are in-frame only. Not every clone is retained; where verified, under half of the shortfall comes from an unresolved V gene, and the cause of the rest is unknown. Recorded for this sample are fewer than 300,000 clones; 82% of them occurred a single time. Roughly 4.7% of the sample goes to the ten largest clones. Sequencing was performed on PBMCs or T cells enriched from blood (not recorded which). These receptor sequences come from a man aged 35-49 years who had been exposed to COVID-19.

The chain recombines TRBV30 with TRBJ2-7; 10 bases fit TRBD2. V gave up 5 bases and J gave up 5 bases; unmatched junction bases: 6. The CDR3 consists of 13 residues. Germline V gene data show CDR1 as GTSNPN and CDR2 as SVGIG (reference sequence). CDR3 in amino acids: CAWVAGGRDEQYF. CDR3 nucleotide sequence: TGTGCCTGGGTAGCGGGAGGACGAGACGAGCAGTACTTC.

The gene calls are TRBV25-1 and TRBJ2-5; the match to TRBD1 covers 9 bases. Germline V gene sequence: CDR1 MGHDK, CDR2 SYGVNS. This CDR3 comprises 17 residues. Trimming took 0 bases from V and 0 from J; bases not matched to a gene: 5. The CDR3 region has the DNA TGTGCCAGCAGTGAATACTCCGGGACAGGGCACCAAGAGACCCAGTACTTC. Protein: CASSEYSGTGHQETQYF.

The CDR3 sequence is CASSVVGGNMNTEAFF. The CDR3 nucleotides are TGTGCCAGCAGCGTAGTGGGAGGAAACATGAACACTGAAGCTTTCTTT. The chain couples TRBV9 to TRBJ1-1; D is undetermined. Trimming removed 0 bases at V and 0 bases at J, with 12 bases between. Germline V gene lookup returns CDR1 SGDLS and CDR2 YYNGEE. This CDR3 has 16 amino acids.

The chain carries TRBV24-1 and TRBJ2-7; no clear D. Germline loops: CDR1 KGHDR, CDR2 SFDVKD. This CDR3 is built from 14 residues. V was cut by 3 bases and J by 2 bases, with 10 bases left in between. The CDR3 sequence is CATSDPRKTYEQYF. CDR3 DNA sequence: TGTGCCACCAGTGATCCCAGAAAGACCTACGAGCAGTACTTC.

The chain has TRBV3-1 (or the pseudogene TRBV3-2) and TRBJ2-1; 8 bases map to TRBD2. There are 17 residues in the CDR3. CDR1 and CDR2 from the germline V gene are LGHDT and YNNKEL (reference sequence). Trimming took 1 base from V and 3 from J; bases not matched to a gene: 8. The chain's CDR3 is CASSQGSSSGIYNEQFF. The CDR3 DNA follows: TGTGCCAGCAGCCAAGGGAGTAGTAGCGGGATCTACAATGAGCAGTTCTTC.

The CDR3 DNA follows: TGTGCCAGTAGCTTGGCAGGGGGACATGAAGCTTTCTTT. It is translated as CASSLAGGHEAFF. The chain joins TRBV19 to TRBJ1-1; 7 bases align to TRBD1. V shed 6 bases and J 7 bases; nucleotides not matched to a gene: 8. The CDR3 is 13 amino acids. CDR1 is LNHDA and CDR2 is SQIVND in the germline V gene (reference sequence).

This clone was counted only a few times. The CDR3 region has the DNA TGTGCCATCAGTGATGGAGCGGGGAACCAAGAGACCCAGTACTTC. It is translated as CAISDGAGNQETQYF. V and J are TRBV10-3 and TRBJ2-5, with 7 bases lining up with TRBD2. The V and J ends lost 3 bases and 0 bases, in that order; junction bases with no gene match: 4. CDR1 is ENHRY and CDR2 is SYGVKD in the germline V gene. The CDR3 is made up of 15 amino acids.

The chain recombines TRBV27 with TRBJ2-2; 9 bases agree with TRBD2. There are 15 residues in the CDR3. The germline V gene encodes CDR1 MNHEY and CDR2 SMNVEV (reference sequence). V dropped 3 bases and J dropped 7; count of bases not matched to a gene: 6. The CDR3 nucleotides read TGTGCCAGCAGTTTCTGGCTAGCGGGAAACGGGGAGCTGTTTTTT. Translated: CASSFWLAGNGELFF.

This chain uses TRBV25-1 with TRBJ2-1; TRBD1 is a possible D gene (6 bases). Per the germline V gene, CDR1 is MGHDK and CDR2 is SYGVNS. The CDR3 sequence is 15 residues long. V was trimmed by 7 bases and J by 6 bases, leaving 19 bases between them. For the CDR3, the DNA is TGTGCCAGCACCCCGCTAGGGGGAGTGCCCAATGAGCAGTTCTTC. Translating it yields CASTPLGGVPNEQFF.

V gene TRBV18 combines with J gene TRBJ1-2; 7 bases fit TRBD1. This CDR3 region has 16 residues. Germline V gene sequence: CDR1 KGHSH, CDR2 LQKENI. V shed 9 bases, J shed 0 bases, and the junction held 13 bases outside the gene matches. Here the CDR3 DNA reads TGTGCCAGTCAAGGGGGCAGGGACAATCCTAACTATGGCTACACCTTC. Its translation is CASQGGRDNPNYGYTF.

The chain carries TRBV18 and TRBJ2-3; 11 nucleotides align to TRBD2. This CDR3 spans 15 amino acids. Germline CDR1 reads KGHSH; CDR2 reads LQKENI. The V gene end was trimmed by 1 base and the J gene end by 4 bases; junction bases not matched to a gene: 1. CDR3 sequence reads: CASSPLAGGADTQYF. The CDR3 nucleotides are TGTGCCAGCTCACCACTAGCGGGAGGGGCAGATACGCAGTATTTT.

Regarding this clone: No conserved phenylalanine or tryptophan is present at the end of the CDR3, so a read error is the likely explanation. It is unclear where the CDR3 begins or ends on the DNA, so no DNA is shown, and the CDR3 is as TCRdb lists it. The rearrangement joins TRBV27 to TRBJ1-6; TRBD1, the D gene given by the table, was not confirmed from the DNA. The CDR3 sequence runs 14 residues, both termini included. Germline-derived CDR1 and CDR2 are MNHEY and SMNVEV (reference sequence). Here the CDR3 reads CASSLSAPGTGPRC.

The chain uses TRBV11-3 and TRBJ2-2; TRBD2 aligns across 12 bases. CDR1 is SGHNT and CDR2 is YENEEA in the germline V gene. The V gene end was trimmed by 6 bases and the J gene end by 6 bases; junction bases not matched to a gene: 8. This CDR3 has 16 amino acids. The CDR3 coding sequence is TGTGCCAGCAGTCGCATCCTAGCGGGAGGGTCCGGGGAGCTGTTTTTT. Protein product: CASSRILAGGSGELFF.

The CDR3: CASSQDLLLQYF. The CDR3 bases are TGTGCCAGCAGCCAAGATCTTCTACTGCAGTACTTC. The chain links TRBV3-1 (or the pseudogene TRBV3-2) to TRBJ2-7; D ambiguous. This CDR3 is built from 12 residues. The V gene's germline CDR1 is LGHDT and CDR2 YNNKEL (reference sequence). Trimming took 0 bases from V and 9 from J, leaving 9 bases between them.

The chain combines TRBV6-1 with TRBJ1-6; 7 bases line up with TRBD1. Germline CDR1 reads MNHNS; CDR2 reads SASEGT. The CDR3 has 14 residues. Germline trimming cut 2 bases from V and 9 bases from J; bases unmatched to any gene: 4. CDR3 protein: CASSERQGSSPLHF. For the CDR3, the DNA is TGTGCCAGCAGTGAAAGACAGGGTAGTTCACCCCTCCACTTT.

This clone was seen a few times. This rearrangement joins TRBV19 to TRBJ1-5, with D unclear. CDR1 LNHDA and CDR2 SQIVND come from the germline V gene (reference sequence). The V end was cut by 3 bases, the J end by 0 bases, with 6 bases between. The CDR3 is made up of 14 amino acids. CDR3 coding DNA: TGTGCCAGTAGTATTAGCCGTAGCAATCAGCCCCAGCATTTT. It yields the protein CASSISRSNQPQHF.

The rearrangement uses TRBV24-1 and TRBJ2-3; D not certain. Germline loops: CDR1 KGHDR, CDR2 SFDVKD. The length of the CDR3 is 14 residues. V was clipped by 2 bases and J by 0 bases, with 5 bases between them. CDR3 DNA: TGTGCCACCAGTGATTCCAGGAGCACAGATACGCAGTATTTT. This sequence encodes CATSDSRSTDTQYF.

The chain has TRBV5-4 and TRBJ2-5, with 12 nucleotides matching TRBD2. In germline, CDR1 is SGHNT, CDR2 YYREEE (reference sequence). J lost 4 bases, V lost 4 bases, and 8 bases had no gene match. CDR3 length equals 16 residues. The CDR3 DNA follows: TGTGCCAGCAGCCGAGAACTAGCGGGAGGTAGAGAGACCCAGTACTTC. The encoded protein is CASSRELAGGRETQYF.

The rearrangement links TRBV11-2 to TRBJ2-1, with D possibly matching TRBD2 (6 bases). The V gene's germline CDR1 is SGHAT and CDR2 FQNNGV. CDR3 length equals 16 residues. With 0 bases removed from V and 2 bases from J, the gap between germline ends came to 11 bases. CDR3 sequence reads: CASSLEEIAAYNEQFF. The CDR3 DNA reads as TGTGCCAGCAGCTTAGAGGAGATAGCGGCCTACAATGAGCAGTTCTTC.

The J gene is TRBJ2-7, the V gene TRBV5-1; 9 positions match TRBD2. The CDR3 totals 15 residues. V lost 6 bases and J lost 3; bases outside the gene matches: 10. Germline CDR1 SGHRS, CDR2 YFSETQ. CDR3 sequence: CASKQLAGVSYEQYF. CDR3 sequence (DNA): TGCGCCAGCAAACAGTTAGCGGGAGTAAGCTACGAGCAGTACTTC.

The J gene is TRBJ2-5, the V gene TRBV5-1; the match to TRBD2 covers 11 bases. J lost 4 bases, V lost 5 bases, and 10 bases had no gene match. The CDR3 runs to 16 residues. Germline CDR1 reads SGHRS; CDR2 reads YFSETQ. The CDR3 protein is CASSSLAGGWGETQYF. Here the CDR3 DNA reads TGCGCCAGCAGTTCCCTAGCGGGAGGATGGGGAGAGACCCAGTACTTC.

J is TRBJ2-5 and V is TRBV5-1; D uncertain. Per the germline V gene, CDR1 is SGHRS and CDR2 is YFSETQ. The CDR3 covers 14 residues. V lost 7 bases, J lost 3 bases, and 16 bases lay in between. The CDR3 protein is CASSTSRLEETQYF. The DNA of the CDR3 is TGCGCCAGCTCGACCTCTAGACTCGAAGAGACCCAGTACTTC.

CDR3: CASSQTSGIYNEQFF. CDR3 in DNA: TGTGCCAGCAGTCAGACTAGCGGCATTTACAATGAGCAGTTCTTC. The rearrangement joins TRBV6-6 to TRBJ2-1; the match to TRBD2 covers 9 bases. Per the germline V gene, CDR1 is MNHNY and CDR2 is SVGAGI (reference sequence). The CDR3 is 15 residues long. J lost 4 bases, V lost 5 bases, and 6 bases had no gene match.

This chain connects TRBV3-1 (or the pseudogene TRBV3-2) to TRBJ1-1; D is unresolved. The V gene lost 5 bases and the J gene lost 6 bases, with 16 bases spanning the gap. The CDR3 length is 14 residues. The germline V gene encodes CDR1 LGHDT and CDR2 YNNKEL (reference sequence). The CDR3 coding sequence is TGTGCCAGCAGCTACACGACGGTGGGCGCTGAAGCTTTCTTT. It specifies CASSYTTVGAEAFF.

The J gene is TRBJ2-1, the V gene TRBV28, with D maybe TRBD2 (5 bases). CDR1 and CDR2 from the germline V gene are MDHEN and SYDVKM. The CDR3 length is 14 residues. Trimming pared 3 bases from V and 9 bases from J, leaving 15 bases between. This CDR3 reads CASSFITGNREQFF. The CDR3 DNA sequence: TGTGCCAGCAGTTTCATCACGGGGAATCGTGAGCAGTTCTTC.

The V and J genes are TRBV19 and TRBJ2-1; a possible D gene is TRBD2 (5 bases). The germline CDR1 and CDR2 sequences are LNHDA and SQIVND (reference sequence). The CDR3 totals 17 residues. Trimming shortened V by 6 bases and J by 0 bases, and 18 bases separated the two germline ends. CDR3 loop: CASRTPRAGSSYNEQFF. CDR3 nucleotides: TGTGCCAGTAGGACTCCGAGGGCCGGCAGCTCCTACAATGAGCAGTTCTTC.